This record concerns one T cell receptor (beta chain) sequence. The data were taken from a study of cytomegalovirus exposure and HLA in healthy donors. PCR involved 60 Vbeta and 13 Jbeta primers. Here immunoSEQ multiplex PCR was the method, and the copy in TCRdb shows in-frame clones only, minus some. This table has about 170,000 clones, around two thirds appearing once. The sequenced sample was PBMCs. This TCR was recovered from a middle-aged man in good health and CMV-seronegative.

The CDR3 bases are TGTGCCAGCAGCCCCTCCTTGTACTATGAGCAGTTCTTC. Amino acids: CASSPSLYYEQFF. This chain joins TRBV5-6 and TRBJ2-1; D not certain. There are 13 residues in the CDR3. Trimming stripped 4 bases from V and 8 bases from J, with 13 bases between. The germline CDR1 and CDR2 sequences are SGHDT and YYEEEE.